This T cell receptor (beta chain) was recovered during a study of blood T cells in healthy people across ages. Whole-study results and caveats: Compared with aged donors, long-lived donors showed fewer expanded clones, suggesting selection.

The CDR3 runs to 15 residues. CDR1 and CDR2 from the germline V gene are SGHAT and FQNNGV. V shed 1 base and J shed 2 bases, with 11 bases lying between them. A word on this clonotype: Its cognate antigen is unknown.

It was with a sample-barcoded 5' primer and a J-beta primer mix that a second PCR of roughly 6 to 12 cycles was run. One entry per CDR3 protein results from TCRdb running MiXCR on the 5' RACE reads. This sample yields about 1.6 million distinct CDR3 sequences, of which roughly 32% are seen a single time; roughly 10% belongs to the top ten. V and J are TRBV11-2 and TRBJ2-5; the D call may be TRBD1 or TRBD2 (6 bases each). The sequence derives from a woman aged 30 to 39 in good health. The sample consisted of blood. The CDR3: CASSLVGGKQETQYF. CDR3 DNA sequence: TGTGCCAGCAGCTTAGTGGGGGGCAAGCAAGAGACCCAGTACTTC.